The following is a T cell receptor beta chain sequence with its context. This record belongs to a study of control samples from healthy donors and cancer patients. CDR3 size: 15 residues. CDR1 and CDR2 (germline): SNHLY, FYNNEI. V was pared by 6 bases and J by 2 bases, with 4 bases of the junction left unmatched. Assay used: immunoSEQ multiplex PCR; TCRdb lists only in-frame clones, some missing. The table shows 150,000 to 180,000 clones, with 90% to 95% occurring only once. This receptor was identified in a man in his forties or fifties in good health. The V call is TRBV2, the J call TRBJ2-2; 9 bases fit TRBD1. The sample comprised blood. The CDR3 here is CASRVTGGNTGELFF. The DNA of the CDR3 is TGTGCCAGCAGGGTTACAGGGGGCAACACCGGGGAGCTGTTTTTT.